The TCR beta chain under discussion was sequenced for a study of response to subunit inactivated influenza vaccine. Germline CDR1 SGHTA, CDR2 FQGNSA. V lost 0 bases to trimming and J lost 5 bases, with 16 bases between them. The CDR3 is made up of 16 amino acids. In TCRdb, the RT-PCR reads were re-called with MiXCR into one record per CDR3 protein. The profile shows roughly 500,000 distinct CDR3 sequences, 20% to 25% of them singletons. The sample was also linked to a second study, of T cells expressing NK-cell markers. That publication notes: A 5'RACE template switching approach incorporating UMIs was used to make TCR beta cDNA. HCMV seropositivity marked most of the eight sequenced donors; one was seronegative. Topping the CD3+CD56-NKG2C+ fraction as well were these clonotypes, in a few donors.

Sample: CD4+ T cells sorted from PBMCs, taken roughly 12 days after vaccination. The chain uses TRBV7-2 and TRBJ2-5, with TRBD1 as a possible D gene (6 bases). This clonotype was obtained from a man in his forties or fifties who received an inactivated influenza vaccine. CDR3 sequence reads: CASSLAGTNFGETQYF. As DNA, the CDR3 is TGTGCCAGCAGCTTAGCGGGGACAAACTTCGGGGAGACCCAGTACTTC.